Included here is one T cell receptor (beta chain) sequence, with context. The specificity of this receptor is unknown. Base qualities are not at hand, and no much larger clone is one base apart. The CDR3 regions of human TCRbeta chains were analyzed by immunosequencing. As for the authors' bioinformatics: TCRs in the repertoires were matched against a reference library of SARS-CoV-2-specific TCRs that had been generated with the MIRA antigen-specificity platform. Breadth was defined as the fraction of unique TCRs that were SARS-CoV-2-associated, and depth was defined as the fraction of total T cells that were SARS-CoV-2-associated. Each spike-specific TCR was assigned to its reactive spike region and to a CD4 or CD8 class using the MIRA data. Log10-transformed breadth and depth values were compared by one-way ANOVA with Sidak's multiple comparisons tests. Sourced from immuneACCESS, this table was stored by TCRdb with only in-frame sequences that have V and J called. A share of the clones is absent; for the studies checked, an unresolved V gene accounts for under half, and the remainder has no known explanation. V and J calls and clone size come straight from that table; D and trimming were deduced from the DNA. Recorded for this sample are about 110,000 clones; less than 95% of them occurred a single time. The ten biggest clones cover approximately 8.2% of the sample.

The CDR3 sequence holds 16 residues, the cysteine and phenylalanine included. Only the CDR3 DNA is retained, 48 bases long and in frame from the first base. At the junction V is shortened by 1 base and J by 5 bases, with 18 bases in between. From a lookup of the germline V gene, CDR1 and CDR2 are SGDLS and YYNGEE. The sample is drawn from a study of T cell responses to AZD1222 COVID-19 vaccine (dated by TCRdb to the early 2020s). Broadly, across the study: A total of around 240 trial participants underwent TCR sequencing, of whom 207 had received two doses of AZD1222 and about 25 had received two doses of the MenACWY control vaccine. Trial participants were enrolled by age into 18-55, 56-69 and 70-plus year subgroups, with 148, 28 and 57 TCR-sequenced participants respectively. The study at large found these results: Because no day 14 peak-response samples were available, the repertoires could be characterized only after the peak T cell response. In the small 56-69-year group, the increase in depth fell short of significance, most likely because of low power. Only five or six AZD1222 recipients were SARS-CoV-2 seropositive at baseline, limiting conclusions about previously exposed vaccinees. Spike-specific TCR breadth and depth rose significantly after two AZD1222 doses compared with day 0 and with MenACWY recipients. Participants were mostly white British and included more females than males, and it was suggested by the authors that clonal diversity may have been underestimated. Reportedly, almost half of the unique spike-specific TCRs recognized epitopes lying outside the regions that are mutated in the B.1.351 and B.1.1.7 variants. The vaccine-associated CD4 TCRs covered the entire spike protein, and the dominant responses fell in regions 160-218 and 743-854.

This specimen's time point label, per the study, means: about 28 days (+/-7) after the second vaccine dose. Because spike-specific TCR depth and breadth did not differ between the two schedules, AZD1222 recipients who got a second dose at roughly 4 weeks were pooled with those who got a second dose at roughly 12 weeks. Vaccinee samples were obtained from the UK trials COV001 and COV002, which included a single-blind randomized controlled phase 2/3 trial of AZD1222 (ChAdOx1 nCoV-19) in healthy adults. For TCRbeta chain sequencing, PBMC samples were collected from trial participants at day 0 and at day 28 after the second dose.

The chain links TRBV9 with TRBJ2-5; the D gene is possibly TRBD2, with 6 bases matching. The sample here was peripheral blood, taken 28 days after the second AZD1222 dose. The receptor's source is an adult who received the AZD1222 COVID-19 vaccine. Read as DNA, the sequence is TGTGCCAGCAGCGTAATAGGGGAGGATATGGGGGAGACCCAGTACTTC. This translates into CASSVIGEDMGETQYF.